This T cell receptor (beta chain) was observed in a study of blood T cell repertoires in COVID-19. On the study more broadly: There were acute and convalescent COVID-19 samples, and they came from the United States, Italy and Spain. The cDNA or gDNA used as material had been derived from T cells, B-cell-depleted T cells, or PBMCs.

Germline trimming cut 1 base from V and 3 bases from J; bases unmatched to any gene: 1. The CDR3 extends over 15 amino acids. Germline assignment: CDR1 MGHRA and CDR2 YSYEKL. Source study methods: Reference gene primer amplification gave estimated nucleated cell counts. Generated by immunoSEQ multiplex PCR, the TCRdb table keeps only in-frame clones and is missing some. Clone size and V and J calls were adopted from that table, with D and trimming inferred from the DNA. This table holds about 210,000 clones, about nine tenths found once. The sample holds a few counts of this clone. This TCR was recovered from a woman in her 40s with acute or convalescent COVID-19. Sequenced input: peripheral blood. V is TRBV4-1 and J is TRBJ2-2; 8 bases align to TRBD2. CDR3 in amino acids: CASSQVSGDTGELFF. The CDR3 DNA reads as TGCGCCAGCAGCCAAGTTAGCGGGGACACCGGGGAGCTGTTTTTT.